This T cell receptor (beta chain) was sequenced during a study of cytomegalovirus exposure and HLA in healthy donors. PCR employed 60 Vbeta and 13 Jbeta primers. Profiling relied on immunoSEQ multiplex PCR, and the TCRdb table lists in-frame clones only, not all of them. The sample yields about 120,000 clones, around 70% seen once. For this clone: The antigen remains unidentified.

CDR1 and CDR2 from the germline V gene are KGHSH and LQKENI. The CDR3 covers 16 residues. Trimming took 5 bases from V and 0 from J, leaving 16 bases between them. General study points: Most TCRs appeared rarely, but some public TCRs recurred in many donors.

This rearrangement joins TRBV18 to TRBJ1-1; weak D call: TRBD1 (6 bases). The TCR sequence derives from a woman between 50 and 59 years old in good health and CMV-seropositive. Sequencing was carried out using PBMCs. The CDR3, as DNA: TGTGCCAGCTCAGGAAGACAGGTGATCATGAACACTGAAGCTTTCTTT. Encoded protein: CASSGRQVIMNTEAFF.